The 24 T cell receptor beta chains below come from one sample, sequenced in a study of CD8 T cells in Susac syndrome. cDNA came from roughly 0.53 to 1 ug RNA primed by random hexamers. Each CDR3 protein is one row after TCRdb ran MiXCR on the immunoSEQ multiplex PCR reads. The sample has some 140,000 distinct CDR3 sequences, 95% seen once. The sequenced sample was CD8+ T cells from PBMCs. These TCRs come from a human donor with Susac syndrome.

J is TRBJ2-7 and V is TRBV20-1; D unresolved. V lost 2 bases and J 4 bases, leaving 12 bases between the germline ends. Germline CDR1 reads DFQATT; CDR2 reads SNEGSKA (reference sequence). The CDR3 is 13 residues long. CDR3 DNA sequence: TGCAGTGCTAGATCTACCTCTCCTTACGAGCAGTACTTC. This sequence encodes CSARSTSPYEQYF.

The rearrangement uses TRBV7-3 and TRBJ2-6; D gene ambiguous. The CDR3 runs to 15 residues. Trimming shortened V by 2 bases and J by 2 bases, and 7 bases separated the two germline ends. The germline V gene has CDR1 SGHTA and CDR2 FQGTGA. The CDR3 DNA reads TGTGCCAGCAGCTTAGACGGAACTGGGGCCAACGTCCTGACTTTC. It is translated as CASSLDGTGANVLTF.

Worth noting for this clonotype: A read error may account for a junction end that differs from germline. The CDR3, as DNA: TGTGCCAGCAGCGTATCAGGTGAAACTAGCGGGAATCTTGCGTTC. It codes for CASSVSGETSGNLAF. The genes are TRBV9 and TRBJ2-7, with 10 bases identical to TRBD2. This CDR3 is built from 15 residues. CDR1 and CDR2 (germline): SGDLS, YYNGEE.

This chain links TRBV5-1 with TRBJ2-5; no firm D call. V dropped 6 bases and J dropped 2 bases, with 17 bases sitting between them. The CDR3 consists of 15 residues. From germline, CDR1 is SGHRS and CDR2 YFSETQ. CDR3 protein: CASTDASRGQETQYF. In DNA form, the CDR3 reads TGCGCCAGCACTGACGCCTCCCGCGGTCAAGAGACCCAGTACTTC. Looking up the rest from reference TRBV5-1 and TRBJ2-5 gives the full variable domain: KAGVTQTPRYLIKTRGQQVTLSCSPISGHRSVSWYQQTPGQGLQFLFEYFSETQRNKGNFPGRFSGRQFSNSRSEMNVSTLELGDSALYLCASTDASRGQETQYFGPGTRLLVL.

V usage is TRBV29-1 and J usage is TRBJ2-7; 9 bases match TRBD2. Per germline, CDR1 SQVTM and CDR2 ANQGSEA. The junction had 17 bases not matched to a gene; V was cut back by 3 bases and J by 5 bases. This CDR3 is built from 17 residues. CDR3 protein: CSVETSHLASGINEQYF. The CDR3 nucleotides are TGCAGCGTTGAGACGTCTCATTTAGCTAGCGGGATCAACGAGCAGTACTTC.

This sequence joins TRBV10-3 and TRBJ1-1, with D unclear. Germline lookup yields CDR1 ENHRY and CDR2 SYGVKD. V was clipped by 4 bases and J by 7 bases, with 16 bases between them. This CDR3 is built from 14 residues. The CDR3 nucleotides are TGTGCCATCAGTGGTTTCCCGGGATCAGATGAAGCTTTCTTT. This codes for CAISGFPGSDEAFF.

The rearrangement links TRBV27 to TRBJ1-5, with a possible D match to TRBD1 (5 bases). The germline V and J ends were trimmed by 0 bases and 8 bases, with 14 bases remaining between them. This CDR3 has 15 amino acids. In germline, CDR1 is MNHEY, CDR2 SMNVEV (reference sequence). The CDR3 DNA reads TGTGCCAGCAGTTTATCGCTGGACACGTATAAGCCCCAGCATTTT. This codes for CASSLSLDTYKPQHF.

This rearrangement joins TRBV5-1 to TRBJ1-4; unclear D gene. There are 14 residues in the CDR3. Germline V gives CDR1 SGHRS, CDR2 YFSETQ. Trimming took off 2 bases at V and 0 bases at J, with 5 bases between the two ends. The CDR3 bases are TGCGCCAGCAGCTTCGATCCAACTAATGAAAAACTGTTTTTT. Its translation: CASSFDPTNEKLFF.

The chain links TRBV3-1 to TRBJ1-1, with D possibly TRBD1 on 6 matching bases. CDR1 is LGHDT and CDR2 is YNNKEL in the germline V gene (reference sequence). V dropped 10 bases and J dropped 3 bases, with 12 bases sitting between them. This CDR3 is built from 12 residues. The CDR3 here is CAIPGVDTEAFF. In DNA, the CDR3 is TGTGCCATCCCAGGGGTAGACACTGAAGCTTTCTTT.

The rearrangement joins TRBV4-1 to TRBJ1-2; 12 bases agree with TRBD1. The CDR3 extends over 16 amino acids. Germline-derived CDR1 and CDR2 are MGHRA and YSYEKL. Trimming at V came to 1 base and at J to 8 bases, leaving 8 bases not matched to a gene. CDR3 in amino acids: CASSQVQGQGAWGYTF. The CDR3 region has the DNA TGCGCCAGCAGCCAAGTGCAGGGACAGGGGGCTTGGGGCTACACCTTC.

The CDR3 nucleotides are TGCAGTGCCACTAGCGGGAGCAGTTACAATGAGCAGTTCTTC. Translation: CSATSGSSYNEQFF. V usage is TRBV20-1 and J usage is TRBJ2-1; TRBD2 agrees at 11 bases. This CDR3 has 14 residues. Trimming removed 6 bases from V and 4 bases from J; junction bases left unmatched: 5. Germline values: CDR1 DFQATT, CDR2 SNEGSKA (reference sequence).

The chain employs TRBV12-3 or TRBV12-4 and TRBJ2-1; D possibly corresponds to TRBD2 (5 bases). The CDR3 extends over 16 amino acids. V lost 4 bases to trimming and J lost 0 bases, with 13 bases between them. The CDR3, as DNA: TGTGCCAGCAGTTCCGGACTCTACGGCTCCTACAATGAGCAGTTCTTC. Translation: CASSSGLYGSYNEQFF.

The chain recombines TRBV9 with TRBJ1-5; TRBD1 matches at 7 bases. The CDR3 covers 15 residues. The germline CDR1 and CDR2 sequences are SGDLS and YYNGEE. With V trimmed by 4 bases and J by 0 bases, 4 bases remained unmatched. CDR3 sequence: CASSPQGDSNQPQHF. The DNA of the CDR3 is TGTGCCAGCAGCCCCCAGGGGGATAGCAATCAGCCCCAGCATTTT.

The chain has TRBV20-1 and TRBJ1-5, with 7 bases aligning to TRBD1. After removal of 3 bases from V and 2 bases from J, the junction contained 10 bases not matched to a gene. CDR3 length equals 16 residues. Germline V lookup: CDR1 DFQATT, CDR2 SNEGSKA (reference sequence). The CDR3 protein is CSARDEQGPRNQPQHF. CDR3 sequence (DNA): TGCAGTGCTAGGGATGAACAGGGGCCCCGCAATCAGCCCCAGCATTTT.

The rearrangement uses TRBV27 and TRBJ2-3, with unresolved D. Germline V gives CDR1 MNHEY, CDR2 SMNVEV (reference sequence). Trimming pared 7 bases from V and 4 bases from J, leaving 12 bases between. CDR3 size: 13 residues. The CDR3 loop reads CASKRWASDTQYF. CDR3 coding DNA: TGTGCCAGCAAAAGATGGGCCTCAGATACGCAGTATTTT.

The gene calls are TRBV29-1 and TRBJ2-1; D is uncertain. Trimming cost V 4 bases and J 7 bases, with 8 bases left between them. The germline gives CDR1 SQVTM, CDR2 ANQGSEA. This CDR3 region has 11 residues. The DNA for the CDR3 is TGCAGCGTTGTCCTGACGAATGAGCAGTTCTTC. Its protein is CSVVLTNEQFF.

The rearrangement joins TRBV6-5 to TRBJ2-3; weak D call: TRBD1 (6 bases). V shed 2 bases and J shed 5 bases, with 17 bases lying between them. From germline, CDR1 is MNHEY and CDR2 SVGAGI. This CDR3 is 16 amino acids long. The CDR3 DNA reads TGTGCCAGCAGTTACGGGGGCGGTTCCCTGGGAGATACGCAGTATTTT. The encoded protein is CASSYGGGSLGDTQYF.

This sequence joins TRBV7-9 and TRBJ2-4; a weak D match, TRBD1 (6 bases). This CDR3 is built from 18 residues. V was cut by 1 base and J by 6 bases, with 22 bases left in between. Germline V gene lookup returns CDR1 SEHNR and CDR2 FQNEAQ (reference sequence). CDR3 sequence: CASSLVAGTGRLGNIQYF. CDR3 DNA: TGTGCCAGCAGCTTAGTCGCGGGTACAGGGCGCCTTGGAAACATTCAGTACTTC.

J is TRBJ1-5 and V is TRBV15; D perhaps matches TRBD1 (6 bases). Deletions cut 2 bases from V and 6 bases from J, with 11 bases between. In germline, CDR1 is LNHNV, CDR2 YYDKDF (reference sequence). This CDR3 has 14 amino acids. The CDR3 reads CATSRRGLVQPQHF. CDR3 coding DNA: TGTGCCACCAGCAGACGGGGGCTGGTTCAGCCCCAGCATTTT. The variable domain in full, with the rest retrieved from reference TRBV15 and TRBJ1-5, is DAMVIQNPRYQVTQFGKPVTLSCSQTLNHNVMYWYQQKSSQAPKLLFHYYDKDFNNEADTPDNFQSRRPNTSFCFLDIRSPGLGDTAMYLCATSRRGLVQPQHFGDGTRLSIL.

CDR3 sequence (DNA): TGTGCCAGCAGTGAATCCCAGGGTCTCGGGGAGCAGTACTTC. Protein product: CASSESQGLGEQYF. This sequence joins TRBV2 and TRBJ2-7; the D gene is possibly TRBD1 (5 bases). V lost 2 bases and J lost 7, with 15 bases in between. Germline V gene sequence: CDR1 SNHLY, CDR2 FYNNEI. The CDR3 spans 14 residues.

The chain recombines TRBV27 with TRBJ2-5; 8 nucleotides line up with TRBD2. Trimming cost V 5 bases and J 3 bases; bases outside gene matches: 2. Germline V gene lookup returns CDR1 MNHEY and CDR2 SMNVEV (reference sequence). This CDR3 contains 13 residues. The CDR3: CASSGSGEETQYF. The CDR3 DNA follows: TGTGCCAGCAGTGGTAGCGGGGAAGAGACCCAGTACTTC.

V gene TRBV12-3 or TRBV12-4 combines with J gene TRBJ1-2, with D hard to call. CDR3 size: 17 residues. V was trimmed by 2 bases and J by 1 base, leaving 17 bases between them. CDR3 residues: CASSLWARGGNNYGYTF. DNA for the CDR3: TGTGCCAGCAGTTTATGGGCCCGGGGAGGAAATAACTATGGCTACACCTTC.

V and J are TRBV28 and TRBJ1-2; D is perhaps TRBD1 (5 bases). The CDR3 has 13 amino acids. V lost 10 bases and J lost 3, with 15 bases in between. In germline, CDR1 is MDHEN, CDR2 SYDVKM. The chain's CDR3 is CATLGIQDYGYTF. The CDR3, as DNA: TGTGCCACCCTCGGGATACAGGACTATGGCTACACCTTC.

The V and J genes are TRBV7-8 and TRBJ2-3, with D possibly being TRBD1 or TRBD2 (5 bases each). The V gene lost 4 bases and the J gene lost 6 bases, with 26 bases spanning the gap. This CDR3 has 18 residues. Germline-derived CDR1 and CDR2 are SGHVS and FQNEAQ. CDR3 nucleotides: TGTGCCAGCAGCTCGATGTTCCCTGGCGGCAGGGAGTACGATACGCAGTATTTT. Encoded protein: CASSSMFPGGREYDTQYF.